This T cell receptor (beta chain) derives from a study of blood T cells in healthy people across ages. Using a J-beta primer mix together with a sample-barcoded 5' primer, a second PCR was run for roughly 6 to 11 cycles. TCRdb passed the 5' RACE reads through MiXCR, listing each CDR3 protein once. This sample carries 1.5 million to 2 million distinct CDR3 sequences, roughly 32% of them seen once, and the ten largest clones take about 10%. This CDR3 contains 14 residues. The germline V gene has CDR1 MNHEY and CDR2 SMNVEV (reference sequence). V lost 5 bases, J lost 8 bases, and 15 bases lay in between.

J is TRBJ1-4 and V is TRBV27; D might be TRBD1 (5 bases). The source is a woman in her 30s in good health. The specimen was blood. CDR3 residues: CASSPSGRVEKLFF. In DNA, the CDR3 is TGTGCCAGCAGTCCCTCAGGCAGGGTCGAAAAACTGTTTTTT.